This TCR beta chain was profiled in a study of blood T cell repertoires in COVID-19. Study-wide background: Acute and convalescent COVID-19 specimens originated in the United States, Italy and Spain.

V trimming: 2 bases; J trimming: 2 bases; junction bases outside the gene matches: 16. Germline assignment: CDR1 MGHRA and CDR2 YSYEKL. The CDR3 extends over 21 amino acids. Seattle's cohort entered during active infection and was followed longitudinally. Original methodology: Nucleated cell counts were estimated from reference gene primer amplification. Profiling relied on immunoSEQ multiplex PCR, and the TCRdb table lists in-frame clones only, not all of them. Clonal size and the V and J genes are those of that table, whereas D and trimming came from the DNA. The table shows 300,000 to 350,000 clones, with about 92% occurring only once.

The genes are TRBV4-1 and TRBJ1-4; 11 positions agree with TRBD1. The TCR originated in a woman aged 60-75 years with COVID-19, enrolled during active disease. Sequencing used peripheral blood. The CDR3 spells CASSQSLTGTGGYWTNEKLFF. DNA for the CDR3: TGCGCCAGCAGCCAATCTTTAACCGGGACAGGGGGTTATTGGACTAATGAAAAACTGTTTTTT.